This T cell receptor beta chain stems from a study of T-cell reconstitution after alpha-beta-depleted transplantation in children. This clonotype was counted only a few times. Trimming took 6 bases from V and 5 from J; bases not matched to a gene: 4. There are 14 residues in the CDR3. CDR1 and CDR2 (germline): SNHLY, FYNNEI. The library targeted TCRbeta and was prepared with unique molecular identifiers. TCRdb reprocessed the PCR reads via MiXCR and lists one record per CDR3 protein. The table records approximately 240,000 distinct CDR3 sequences, about 9.5% of them present only once. The chain couples TRBV2 to TRBJ2-2; 9 bases are shared with TRBD2. The TCR comes from a human donor who donated a stem cell graft to a child with acute lymphoblastic leukemia. Sequenced material: PBMCs from the stem cell graft donor, taken from the stem cell graft. The CDR3 sequence is CASSVGLATGELFF. The CDR3 coding sequence is TGTGCCAGCAGCGTCGGACTAGCGACCGGGGAGCTGTTTTTT.